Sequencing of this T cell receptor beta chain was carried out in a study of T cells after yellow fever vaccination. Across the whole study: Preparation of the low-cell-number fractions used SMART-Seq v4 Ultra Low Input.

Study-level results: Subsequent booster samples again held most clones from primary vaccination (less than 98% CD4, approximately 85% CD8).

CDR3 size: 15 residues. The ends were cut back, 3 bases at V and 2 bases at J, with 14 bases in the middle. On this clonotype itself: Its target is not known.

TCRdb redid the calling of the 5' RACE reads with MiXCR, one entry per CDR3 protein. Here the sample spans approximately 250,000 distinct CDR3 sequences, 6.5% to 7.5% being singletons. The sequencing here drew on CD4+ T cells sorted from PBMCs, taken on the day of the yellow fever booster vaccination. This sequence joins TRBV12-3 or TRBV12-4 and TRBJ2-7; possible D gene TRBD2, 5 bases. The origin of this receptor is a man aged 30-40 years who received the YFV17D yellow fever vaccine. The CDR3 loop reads CASSFSLARTYEQYF. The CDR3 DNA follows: TGTGCCAGCAGTTTCTCGTTAGCGAGGACCTACGAGCAGTACTTC.